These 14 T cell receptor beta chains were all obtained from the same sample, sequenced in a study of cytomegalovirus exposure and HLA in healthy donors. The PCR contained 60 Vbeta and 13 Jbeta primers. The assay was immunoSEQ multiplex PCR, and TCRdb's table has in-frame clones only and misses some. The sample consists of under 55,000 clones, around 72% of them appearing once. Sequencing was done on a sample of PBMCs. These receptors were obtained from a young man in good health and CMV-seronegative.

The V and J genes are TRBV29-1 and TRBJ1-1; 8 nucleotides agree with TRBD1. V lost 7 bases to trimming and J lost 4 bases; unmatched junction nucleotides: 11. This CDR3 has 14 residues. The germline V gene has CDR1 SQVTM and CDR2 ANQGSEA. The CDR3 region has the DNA TGCAGCGCTGACAGGGGCGGTCAGAGCACTGAAGCTTTCTTT. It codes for CSADRGGQSTEAFF.

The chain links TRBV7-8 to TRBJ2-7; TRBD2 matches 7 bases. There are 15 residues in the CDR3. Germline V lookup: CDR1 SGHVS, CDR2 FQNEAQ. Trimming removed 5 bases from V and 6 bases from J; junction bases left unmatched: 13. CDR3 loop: CASSPNIGRGSEQYF. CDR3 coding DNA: TGTGCCAGCAGCCCAAATATAGGGAGGGGCAGCGAGCAGTACTTC.

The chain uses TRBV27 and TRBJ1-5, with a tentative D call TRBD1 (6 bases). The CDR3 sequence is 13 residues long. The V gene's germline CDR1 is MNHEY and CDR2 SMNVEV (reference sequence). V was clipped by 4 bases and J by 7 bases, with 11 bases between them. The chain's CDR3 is CASSSQGRQPQHF. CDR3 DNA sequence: TGTGCCAGCAGTTCACAGGGCCGACAGCCCCAGCATTTT.

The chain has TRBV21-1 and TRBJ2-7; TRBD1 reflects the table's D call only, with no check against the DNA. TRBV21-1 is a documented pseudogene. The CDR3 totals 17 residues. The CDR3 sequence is CASSGQGFRGSIHEQYF. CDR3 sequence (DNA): TGTGCCAGCAGCGGACAGGGGTTCCGCGGGAGTATCCACGAGCAGTACTTC.

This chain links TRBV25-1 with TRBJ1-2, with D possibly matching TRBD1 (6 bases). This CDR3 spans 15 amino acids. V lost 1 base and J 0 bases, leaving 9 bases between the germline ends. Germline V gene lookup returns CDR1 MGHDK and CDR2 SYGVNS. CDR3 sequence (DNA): TGTGCCAGCAGTGAATGGGACACCACTAACTATGGCTACACCTTC. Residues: CASSEWDTTNYGYTF.

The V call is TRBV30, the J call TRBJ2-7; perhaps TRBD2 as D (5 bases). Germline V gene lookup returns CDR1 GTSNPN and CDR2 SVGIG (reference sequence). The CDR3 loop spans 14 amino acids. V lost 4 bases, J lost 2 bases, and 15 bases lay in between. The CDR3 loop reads CAWTPSGHTYEQYF. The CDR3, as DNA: TGTGCCTGGACCCCCAGCGGCCATACCTACGAGCAGTACTTC.

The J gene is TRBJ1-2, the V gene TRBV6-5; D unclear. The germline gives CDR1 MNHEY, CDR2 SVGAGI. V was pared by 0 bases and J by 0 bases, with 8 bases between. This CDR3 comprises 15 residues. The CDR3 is CASSYSRSANYGYTF. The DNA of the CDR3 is TGTGCCAGCAGTTACTCGCGTTCGGCTAACTATGGCTACACCTTC.

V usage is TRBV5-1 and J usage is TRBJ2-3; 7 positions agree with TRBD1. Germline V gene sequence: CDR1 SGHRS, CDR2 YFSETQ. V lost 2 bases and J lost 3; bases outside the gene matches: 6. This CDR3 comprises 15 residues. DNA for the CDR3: TGCGCCAGCAGCTTTTCACAGGGGATAACAGATACGCAGTATTTT. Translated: CASSFSQGITDTQYF.

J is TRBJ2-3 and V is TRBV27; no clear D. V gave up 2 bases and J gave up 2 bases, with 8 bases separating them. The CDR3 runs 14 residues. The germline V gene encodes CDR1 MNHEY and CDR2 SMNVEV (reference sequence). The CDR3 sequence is CASSLARYTDTQYF. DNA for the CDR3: TGTGCCAGCAGTTTAGCACGGTACACAGATACGCAGTATTTT.

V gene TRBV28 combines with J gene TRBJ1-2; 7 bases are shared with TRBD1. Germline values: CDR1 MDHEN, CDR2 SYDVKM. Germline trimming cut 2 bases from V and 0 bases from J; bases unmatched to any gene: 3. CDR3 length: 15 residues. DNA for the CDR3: TGTGCCAGCAGTTTACCGGGACAGACTAACTATGGCTACACCTTC. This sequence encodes CASSLPGQTNYGYTF.

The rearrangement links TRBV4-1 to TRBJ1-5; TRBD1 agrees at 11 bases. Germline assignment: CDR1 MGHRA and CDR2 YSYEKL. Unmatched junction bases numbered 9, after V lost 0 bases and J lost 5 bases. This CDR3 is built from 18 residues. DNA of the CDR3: TGCGCCAGCAGCCAAGATGTAGGACAGGGGGCAATCTATCAGCCCCAGCATTTT. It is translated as CASSQDVGQGAIYQPQHF.

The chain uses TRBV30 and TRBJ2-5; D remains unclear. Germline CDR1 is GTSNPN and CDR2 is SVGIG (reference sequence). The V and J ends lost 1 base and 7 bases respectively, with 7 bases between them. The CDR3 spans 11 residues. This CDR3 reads CAWSGALTQYF. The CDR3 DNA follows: TGTGCCTGGAGTGGCGCTTTGACCCAGTACTTC.

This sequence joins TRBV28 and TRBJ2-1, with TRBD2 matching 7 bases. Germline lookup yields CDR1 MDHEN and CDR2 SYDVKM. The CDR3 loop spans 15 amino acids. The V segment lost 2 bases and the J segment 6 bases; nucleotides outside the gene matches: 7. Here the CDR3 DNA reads TGTGCCAGCAGTTTAGTAGGAGGGAGGGTCAATGAGCAGTTCTTC. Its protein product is CASSLVGGRVNEQFF. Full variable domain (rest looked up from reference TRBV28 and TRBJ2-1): DVKVTQSSRYLVKRTGEKVFLECVQDMDHENMFWYRQDPGLGLRLIYFSYDVKMKEKGDIPEGYSVSREKKERFSLILESASTNQTSMYLCASSLVGGRVNEQFFGPGTRLTVL.

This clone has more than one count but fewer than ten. DNA for the CDR3: TGTGCCAGCAGGGCGGGGGGGGCGGCCCGGCAGCCCCAGCATTTT. This codes for CASRAGGAARQPQHF. The chain joins TRBV6-5 to TRBJ1-5, with D perhaps TRBD1 (6 bases). Trimming removed 6 bases from V and 7 bases from J, with 19 bases in between. Germline V gene data show CDR1 as MNHEY and CDR2 as SVGAGI. The CDR3 is 15 amino acids.